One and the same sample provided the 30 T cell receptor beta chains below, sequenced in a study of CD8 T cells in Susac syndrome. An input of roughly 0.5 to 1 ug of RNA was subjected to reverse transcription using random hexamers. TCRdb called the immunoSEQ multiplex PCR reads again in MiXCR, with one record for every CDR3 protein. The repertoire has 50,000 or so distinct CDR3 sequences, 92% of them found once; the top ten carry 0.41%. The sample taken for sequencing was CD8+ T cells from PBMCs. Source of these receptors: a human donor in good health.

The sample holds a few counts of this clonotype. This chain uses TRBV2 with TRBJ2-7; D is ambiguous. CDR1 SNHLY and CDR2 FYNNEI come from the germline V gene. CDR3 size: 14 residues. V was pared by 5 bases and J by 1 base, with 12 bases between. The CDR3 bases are TGTGCCAGCAGTAAGGCGGATAGTTCCTACGAGCAGTACTTC. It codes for CASSKADSSYEQYF.

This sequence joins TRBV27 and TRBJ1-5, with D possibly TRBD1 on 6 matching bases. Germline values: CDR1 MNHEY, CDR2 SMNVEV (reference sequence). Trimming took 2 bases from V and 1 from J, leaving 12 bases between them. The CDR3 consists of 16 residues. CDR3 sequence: CASSLSVGGSNQPQHF. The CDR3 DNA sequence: TGTGCCAGCAGTTTAAGCGTGGGGGGCAGCAATCAGCCCCAGCATTTT.

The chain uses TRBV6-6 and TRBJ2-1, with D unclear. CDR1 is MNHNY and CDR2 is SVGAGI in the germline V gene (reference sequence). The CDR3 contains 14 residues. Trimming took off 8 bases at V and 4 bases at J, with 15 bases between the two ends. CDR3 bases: TGTGCCAGCTCCCTTGTCTCCTCTTACAATGAGCAGTTCTTC. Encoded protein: CASSLVSSYNEQFF.

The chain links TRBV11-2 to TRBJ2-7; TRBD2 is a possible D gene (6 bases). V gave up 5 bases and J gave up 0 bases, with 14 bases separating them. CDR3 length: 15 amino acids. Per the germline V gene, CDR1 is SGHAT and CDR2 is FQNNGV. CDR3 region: CASSLRDSLSYEQYF. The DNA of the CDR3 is TGTGCCAGCAGCCTAAGGGACTCCCTCTCCTACGAGCAGTACTTC.

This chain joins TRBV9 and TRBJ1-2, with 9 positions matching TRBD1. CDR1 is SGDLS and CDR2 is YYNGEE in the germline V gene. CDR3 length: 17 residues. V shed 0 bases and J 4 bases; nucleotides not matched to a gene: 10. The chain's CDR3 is CASSVDRGTGRTYGYTF. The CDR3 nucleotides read TGTGCCAGCAGCGTAGATAGGGGGACAGGGAGGACCTATGGCTACACCTTC.

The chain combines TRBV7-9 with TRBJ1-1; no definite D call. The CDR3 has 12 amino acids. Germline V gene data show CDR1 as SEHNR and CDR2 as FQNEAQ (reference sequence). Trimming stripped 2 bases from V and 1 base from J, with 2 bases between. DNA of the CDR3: TGTGCCAGCAGCTTAAAGAACACTGAAGCTTTCTTT. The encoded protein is CASSLKNTEAFF.

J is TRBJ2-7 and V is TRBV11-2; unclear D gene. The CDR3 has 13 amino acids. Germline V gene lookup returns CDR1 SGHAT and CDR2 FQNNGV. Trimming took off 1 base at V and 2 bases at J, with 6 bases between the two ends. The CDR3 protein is CASSLGLAYEQYF. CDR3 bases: TGTGCCAGCAGCTTAGGACTGGCCTACGAGCAGTACTTC.

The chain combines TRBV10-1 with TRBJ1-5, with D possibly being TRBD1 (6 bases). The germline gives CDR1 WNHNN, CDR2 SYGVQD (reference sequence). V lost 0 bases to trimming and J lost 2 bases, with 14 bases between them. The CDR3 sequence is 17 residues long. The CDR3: CASSESEQGRGNQPQHF. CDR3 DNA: TGCGCCAGCAGTGAGTCAGAGCAGGGGAGAGGCAATCAGCCCCAGCATTTT.

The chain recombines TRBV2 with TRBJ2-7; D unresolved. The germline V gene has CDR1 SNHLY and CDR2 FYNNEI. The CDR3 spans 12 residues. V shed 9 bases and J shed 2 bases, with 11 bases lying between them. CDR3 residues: CASSAEAYEQYF. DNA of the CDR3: TGTGCCAGTTCCGCAGAGGCCTACGAGCAGTACTTC.

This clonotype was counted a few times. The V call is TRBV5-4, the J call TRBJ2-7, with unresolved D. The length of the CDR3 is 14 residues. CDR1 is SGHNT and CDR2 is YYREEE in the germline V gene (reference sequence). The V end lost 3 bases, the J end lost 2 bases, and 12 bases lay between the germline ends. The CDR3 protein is CASSWANVPYEQYF. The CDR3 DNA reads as TGTGCCAGCAGCTGGGCCAACGTTCCCTACGAGCAGTACTTC.

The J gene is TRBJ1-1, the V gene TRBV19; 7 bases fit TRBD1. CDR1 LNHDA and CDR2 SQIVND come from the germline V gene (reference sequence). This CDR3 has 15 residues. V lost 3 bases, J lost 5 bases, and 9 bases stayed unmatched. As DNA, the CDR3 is TGTGCCAGTAGTATGTCATCCAGGGGGAGGACTGAAGCTTTCTTT. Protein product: CASSMSSRGRTEAFF.

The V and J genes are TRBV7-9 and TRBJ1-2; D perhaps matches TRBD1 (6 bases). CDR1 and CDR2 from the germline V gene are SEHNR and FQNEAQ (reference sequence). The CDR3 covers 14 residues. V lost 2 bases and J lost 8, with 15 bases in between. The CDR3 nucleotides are TGTGCCAGCAGCTTAACCGGGACACCAGAAGGCTACACCTTC. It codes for CASSLTGTPEGYTF.

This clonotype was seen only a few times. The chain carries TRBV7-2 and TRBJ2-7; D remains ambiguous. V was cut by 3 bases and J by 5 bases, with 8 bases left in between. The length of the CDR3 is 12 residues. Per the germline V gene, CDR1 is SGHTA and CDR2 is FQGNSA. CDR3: CASSFPPDEQYF. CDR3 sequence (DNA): TGTGCCAGCAGCTTCCCCCCGGACGAGCAGTACTTC.

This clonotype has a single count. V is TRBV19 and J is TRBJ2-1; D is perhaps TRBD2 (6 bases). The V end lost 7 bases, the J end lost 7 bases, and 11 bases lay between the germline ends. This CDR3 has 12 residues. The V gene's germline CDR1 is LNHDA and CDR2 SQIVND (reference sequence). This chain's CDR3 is CASNWGENEQFF. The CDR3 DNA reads TGTGCCAGTAATTGGGGGGAGAATGAGCAGTTCTTC.

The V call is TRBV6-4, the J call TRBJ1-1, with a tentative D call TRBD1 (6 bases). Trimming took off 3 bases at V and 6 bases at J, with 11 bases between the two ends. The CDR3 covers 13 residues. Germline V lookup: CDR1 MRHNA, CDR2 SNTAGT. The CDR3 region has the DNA TGTGCCAGCAGTGATGCAGGGGCGTCTGAAGCTTTCTTT. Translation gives CASSDAGASEAFF.

This chain's CDR3 is CASSQEEAMPYEQYF. For the CDR3, the DNA is TGTGCCAGCAGCCAAGAAGAAGCTATGCCCTACGAGCAGTACTTC. The chain recombines TRBV14 with TRBJ2-7; D remains unclear. Germline V gene data show CDR1 as SGHDN and CDR2 as FVKESK. Trimming stripped 0 bases from V and 2 bases from J, with 11 bases between. CDR3 length: 15 residues. Using reference TRBV14 and TRBJ2-7 for the parts outside the CDR3, the full variable domain is EAGVTQFPSHSVIEKGQTVTLRCDPISGHDNLYWYRRVMGKEIKFLLHFVKESKQDESGMPNNRFLAERTGGTYSTLKVQPAELEDSGVYFCASSQEEAMPYEQYFGPGTRLTVT.

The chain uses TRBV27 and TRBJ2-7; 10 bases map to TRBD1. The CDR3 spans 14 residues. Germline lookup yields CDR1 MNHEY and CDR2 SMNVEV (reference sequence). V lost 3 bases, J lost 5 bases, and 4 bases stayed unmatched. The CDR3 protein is CASSLGTGVHEQYF. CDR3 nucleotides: TGTGCCAGCAGTTTGGGGACAGGGGTCCACGAGCAGTACTTC.

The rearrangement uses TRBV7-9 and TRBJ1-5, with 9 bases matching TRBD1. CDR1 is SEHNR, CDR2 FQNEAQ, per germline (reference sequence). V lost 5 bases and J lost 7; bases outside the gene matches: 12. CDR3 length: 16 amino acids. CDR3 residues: CASSPQGTGSSQPQHF. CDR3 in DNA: TGTGCCAGCAGCCCTCAAGGGACAGGGTCTTCGCAGCCCCAGCATTTT.

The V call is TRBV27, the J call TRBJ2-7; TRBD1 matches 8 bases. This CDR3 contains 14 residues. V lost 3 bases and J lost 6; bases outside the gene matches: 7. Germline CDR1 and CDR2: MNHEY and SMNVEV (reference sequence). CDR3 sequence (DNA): TGTGCCAGCAGTTTTACGACAGGGGCCTCCGAGCAGTACTTC. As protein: CASSFTTGASEQYF.

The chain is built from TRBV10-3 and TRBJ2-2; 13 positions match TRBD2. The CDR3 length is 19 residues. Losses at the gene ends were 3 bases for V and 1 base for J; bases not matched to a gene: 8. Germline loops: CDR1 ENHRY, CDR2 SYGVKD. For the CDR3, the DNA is TGTGCCATCAGTGATTTTCTTGGACTAGCGGGAGAGAACACCGGGGAGCTGTTTTTT. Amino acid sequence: CAISDFLGLAGENTGELFF.

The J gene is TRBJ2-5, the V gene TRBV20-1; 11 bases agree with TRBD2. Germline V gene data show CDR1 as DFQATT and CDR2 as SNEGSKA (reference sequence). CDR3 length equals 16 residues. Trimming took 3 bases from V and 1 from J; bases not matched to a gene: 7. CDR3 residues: CSARGPLAGVQETQYF. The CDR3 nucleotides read TGCAGTGCTAGGGGCCCACTAGCGGGGGTCCAAGAGACCCAGTACTTC.

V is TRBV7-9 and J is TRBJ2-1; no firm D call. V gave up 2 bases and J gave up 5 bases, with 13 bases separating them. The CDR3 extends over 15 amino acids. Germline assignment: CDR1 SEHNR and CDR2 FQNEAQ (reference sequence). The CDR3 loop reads CASSLRPAQDNEQFF. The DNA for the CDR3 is TGTGCCAGCAGCTTAAGACCAGCCCAAGACAATGAGCAGTTCTTC.

The CDR3 is CASRGQGGNYGYTF. Written as DNA, the CDR3 is TGTGCCAGCCGGGGACAGGGGGGTAACTATGGCTACACCTTC. V usage is TRBV12-3 or TRBV12-4 and J usage is TRBJ1-2, with TRBD1 matching over 11 bases. V dropped 8 bases and J dropped 1; count of bases not matched to a gene: 3. The CDR3 length is 14 residues.

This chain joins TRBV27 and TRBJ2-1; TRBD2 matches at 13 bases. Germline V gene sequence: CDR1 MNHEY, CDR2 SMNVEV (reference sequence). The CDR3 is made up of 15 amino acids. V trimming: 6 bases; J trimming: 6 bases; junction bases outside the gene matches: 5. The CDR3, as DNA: TGTGCCAGCAGGTCGGGGACTAGCGGGGTCAATGAGCAGTTCTTC. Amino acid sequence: CASRSGTSGVNEQFF.

Written as DNA, the CDR3 is TGCGCCAGCAGCCAAGGGGTGGGGACAAACTATGGCTACACCTTC. Residues: CASSQGVGTNYGYTF. This chain connects TRBV4-1 to TRBJ1-2; a possible D gene is TRBD1 (6 bases). CDR1 is MGHRA and CDR2 is YSYEKL in the germline V gene. V gave up 1 base and J gave up 2 bases, with 11 bases separating them. The CDR3 length is 15 residues.

Written as DNA, the CDR3 is TGTGCCAGCAGCTCGGGCGACGGACCCTATGGCTACACCTTC. This translates into CASSSGDGPYGYTF. This rearrangement joins TRBV5-6 to TRBJ1-2; unclear D gene. The germline V gene has CDR1 SGHDT and CDR2 YYEEEE. V was trimmed by 3 bases and J by 4 bases, leaving 13 bases between them. The CDR3 has 14 amino acids.

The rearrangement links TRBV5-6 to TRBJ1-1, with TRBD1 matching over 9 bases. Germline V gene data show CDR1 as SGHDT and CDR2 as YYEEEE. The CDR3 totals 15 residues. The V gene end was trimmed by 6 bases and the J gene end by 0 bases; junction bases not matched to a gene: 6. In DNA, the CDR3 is TGTGCCAGCATCTCTTGGACAGGGGTGAACACTGAAGCTTTCTTT. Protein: CASISWTGVNTEAFF.

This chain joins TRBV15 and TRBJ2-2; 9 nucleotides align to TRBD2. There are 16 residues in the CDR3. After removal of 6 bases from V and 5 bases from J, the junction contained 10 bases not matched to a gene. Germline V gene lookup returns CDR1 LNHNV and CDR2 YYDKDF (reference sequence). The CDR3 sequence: CATRPSSGKATGELFF. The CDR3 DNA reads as TGTGCCACCAGACCATCTAGCGGGAAGGCGACCGGGGAGCTGTTTTTT.

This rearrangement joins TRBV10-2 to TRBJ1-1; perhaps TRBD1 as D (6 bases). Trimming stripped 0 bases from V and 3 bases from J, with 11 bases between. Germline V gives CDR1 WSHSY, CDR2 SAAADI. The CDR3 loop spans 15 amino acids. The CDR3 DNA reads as TGCGCCAGCAGTGAGTCGGGGGGCAGCTACACTGAAGCTTTCTTT. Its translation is CASSESGGSYTEAFF.

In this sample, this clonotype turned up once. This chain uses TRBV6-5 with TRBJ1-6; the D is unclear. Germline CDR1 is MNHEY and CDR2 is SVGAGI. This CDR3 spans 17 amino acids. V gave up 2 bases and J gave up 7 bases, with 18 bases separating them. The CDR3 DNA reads TGTGCCAGCAGTTACCTTTCCGTCGGCAGAGGCAATTCACCCCTCCACTTT. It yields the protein CASSYLSVGRGNSPLHF.